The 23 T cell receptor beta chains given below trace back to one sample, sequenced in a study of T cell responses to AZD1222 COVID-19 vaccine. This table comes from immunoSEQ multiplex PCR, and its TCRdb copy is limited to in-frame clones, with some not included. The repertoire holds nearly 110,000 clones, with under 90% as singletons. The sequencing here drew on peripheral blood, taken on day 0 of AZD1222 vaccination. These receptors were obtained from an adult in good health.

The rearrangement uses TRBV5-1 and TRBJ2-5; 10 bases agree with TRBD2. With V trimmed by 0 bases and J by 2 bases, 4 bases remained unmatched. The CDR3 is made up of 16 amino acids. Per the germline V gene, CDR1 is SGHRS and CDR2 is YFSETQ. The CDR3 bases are TGCGCCAGCAGCTTGGAAGCGGGAGGGCAACAAGAGACCCAGTACTTC. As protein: CASSLEAGGQQETQYF.

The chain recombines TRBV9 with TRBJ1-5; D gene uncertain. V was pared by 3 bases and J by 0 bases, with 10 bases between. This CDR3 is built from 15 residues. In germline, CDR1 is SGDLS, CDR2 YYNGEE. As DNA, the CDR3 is TGTGCCAGCAGCGCCACTCCAAATAGCAATCAGCCCCAGCATTTT. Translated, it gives CASSATPNSNQPQHF.

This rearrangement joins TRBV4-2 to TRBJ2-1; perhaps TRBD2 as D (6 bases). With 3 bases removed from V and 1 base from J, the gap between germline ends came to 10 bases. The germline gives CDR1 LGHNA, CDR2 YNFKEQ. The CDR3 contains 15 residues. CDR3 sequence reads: CASSQTSRSYNEQFF. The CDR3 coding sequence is TGTGCCAGCAGCCAGACTAGTAGGTCCTACAATGAGCAGTTCTTC.

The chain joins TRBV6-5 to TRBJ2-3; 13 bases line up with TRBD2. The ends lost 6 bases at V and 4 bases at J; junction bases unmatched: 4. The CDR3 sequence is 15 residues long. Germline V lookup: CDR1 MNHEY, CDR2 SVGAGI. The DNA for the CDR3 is TGTGCCAGCAGCCTGGGACTAGCGGGACCAGATACGCAGTATTTT. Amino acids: CASSLGLAGPDTQYF.

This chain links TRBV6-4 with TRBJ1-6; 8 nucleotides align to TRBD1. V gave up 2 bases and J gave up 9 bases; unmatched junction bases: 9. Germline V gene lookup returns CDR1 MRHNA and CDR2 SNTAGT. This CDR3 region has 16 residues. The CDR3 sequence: CASSDTDREPGSPLHF. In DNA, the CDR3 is TGTGCCAGCAGTGACACGGACAGGGAGCCGGGTTCACCCCTCCACTTT.

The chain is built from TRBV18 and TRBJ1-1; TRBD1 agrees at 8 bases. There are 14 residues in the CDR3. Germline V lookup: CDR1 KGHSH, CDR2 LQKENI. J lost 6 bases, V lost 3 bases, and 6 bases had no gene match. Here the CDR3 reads CASSPTDRGAEAFF. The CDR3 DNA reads TGTGCCAGCTCACCCACAGACAGGGGCGCTGAAGCTTTCTTT.

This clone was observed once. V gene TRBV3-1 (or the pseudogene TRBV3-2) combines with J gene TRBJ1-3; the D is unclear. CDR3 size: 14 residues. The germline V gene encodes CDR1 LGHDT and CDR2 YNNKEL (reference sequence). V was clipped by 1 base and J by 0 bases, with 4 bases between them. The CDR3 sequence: CASSQAGSGNTIYF. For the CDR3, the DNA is TGTGCCAGCAGCCAAGCTGGCTCTGGAAACACCATATATTTT.

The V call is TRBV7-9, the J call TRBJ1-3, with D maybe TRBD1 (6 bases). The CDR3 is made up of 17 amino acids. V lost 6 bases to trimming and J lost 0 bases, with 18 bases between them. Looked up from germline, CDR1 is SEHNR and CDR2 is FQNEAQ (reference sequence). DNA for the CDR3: TGTGCCAGCAGTCGAACCGGGACATCGGTCTCTGGAAACACCATATATTTT. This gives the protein CASSRTGTSVSGNTIYF. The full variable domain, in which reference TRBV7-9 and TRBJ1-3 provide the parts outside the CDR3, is DTGVSQNPRHKITKRGQNVTFRCDPISEHNRLYWYRQTLGQGPEFLTYFQNEAQLEKSRLLSDRFSAERPKGSFSTLEIQRTEQGDSAMYLCASSRTGTSVSGNTIYFGEGSWLTVV.

CDR3 in amino acids: CSVVRDRDLSTDTQYF. The CDR3 DNA is TGCAGCGTTGTGCGGGACAGGGACCTTAGCACAGATACGCAGTATTTT. J is TRBJ2-3 and V is TRBV29-1; 9 bases line up with TRBD1. The V gene's germline CDR1 is SQVTM and CDR2 ANQGSEA. The trim removed 4 bases at V and 0 bases at J, leaving 8 bases unmatched. The CDR3 sequence is 16 residues long.

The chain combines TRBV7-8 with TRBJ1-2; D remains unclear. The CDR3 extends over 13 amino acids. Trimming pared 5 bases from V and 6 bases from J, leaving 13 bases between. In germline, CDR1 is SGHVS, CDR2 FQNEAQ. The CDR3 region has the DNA TGTGCCAGCAGCCCTCTTCTTGGAGATGGCTACACCTTC. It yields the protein CASSPLLGDGYTF. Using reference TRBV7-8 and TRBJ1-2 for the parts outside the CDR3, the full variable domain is GAGVSQSPRYKVAKRGQDVALRCDPISGHVSLFWYQQALGQGPEFLTYFQNEAQLDKSGLPSDRFFAERPEGSVSTLKIQRTQQEDSAVYLCASSPLLGDGYTFGSGTRLTVV.

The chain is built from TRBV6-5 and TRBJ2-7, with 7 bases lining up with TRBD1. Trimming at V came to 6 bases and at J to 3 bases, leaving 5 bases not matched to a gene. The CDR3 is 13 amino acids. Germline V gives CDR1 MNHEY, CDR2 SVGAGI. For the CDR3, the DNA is TGTGCCAGCAGCCCGGGACAGAGCTACGAGCAGTACTTC. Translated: CASSPGQSYEQYF.

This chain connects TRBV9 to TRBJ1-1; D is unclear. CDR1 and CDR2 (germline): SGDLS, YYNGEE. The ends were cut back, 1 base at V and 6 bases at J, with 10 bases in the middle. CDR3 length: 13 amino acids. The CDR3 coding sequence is TGTGCCAGCAGCGTATATCCTGGGGCTGAAGCTTTCTTT. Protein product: CASSVYPGAEAFF. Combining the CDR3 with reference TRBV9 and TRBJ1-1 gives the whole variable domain DSGVTQTPKHLITATGQRVTLRCSPRSGDLSVYWYQQSLDQGLQFLIQYYNGEERAKGNILERFSAQQFPDLHSELNLSSLELGDSALYFCASSVYPGAEAFFGQGTRLTVV.

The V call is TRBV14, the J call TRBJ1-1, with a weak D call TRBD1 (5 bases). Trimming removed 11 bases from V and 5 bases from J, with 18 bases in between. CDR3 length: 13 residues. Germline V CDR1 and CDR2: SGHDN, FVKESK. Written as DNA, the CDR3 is TGTGCCGGGAAGGAGGGGCGCGGAACTGAAGCTTTCTTT. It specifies CAGKEGRGTEAFF.

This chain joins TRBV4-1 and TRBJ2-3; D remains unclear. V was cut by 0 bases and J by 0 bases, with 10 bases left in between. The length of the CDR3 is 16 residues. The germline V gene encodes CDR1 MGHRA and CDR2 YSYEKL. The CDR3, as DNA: TGCGCCAGCAGCCAAGATACGGGCCTTAGCACAGATACGCAGTATTTT. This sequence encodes CASSQDTGLSTDTQYF.

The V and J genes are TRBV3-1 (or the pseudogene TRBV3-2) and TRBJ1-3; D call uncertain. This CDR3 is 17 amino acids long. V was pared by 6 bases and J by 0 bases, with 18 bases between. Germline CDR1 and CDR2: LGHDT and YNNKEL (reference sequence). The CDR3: CASSESGRARSGNTIYF. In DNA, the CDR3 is TGTGCCAGCAGTGAAAGCGGACGGGCCCGCTCTGGAAACACCATATATTTT.

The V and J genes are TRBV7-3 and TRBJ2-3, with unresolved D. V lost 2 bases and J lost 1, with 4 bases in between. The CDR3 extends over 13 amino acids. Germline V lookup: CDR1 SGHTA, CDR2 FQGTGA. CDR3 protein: CASSLVGTDTQYF. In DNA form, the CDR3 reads TGTGCCAGCAGCTTAGTTGGCACAGATACGCAGTATTTT. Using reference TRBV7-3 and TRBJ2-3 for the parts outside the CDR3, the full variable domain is GAGVSQTPSNKVTEKGKYVELRCDPISGHTALYWYRQSLGQGPEFLIYFQGTGAADDSGLPNDRFFAVRPEGSVSTLKIQRTERGDSAVYLCASSLVGTDTQYFGPGTRLTVL.

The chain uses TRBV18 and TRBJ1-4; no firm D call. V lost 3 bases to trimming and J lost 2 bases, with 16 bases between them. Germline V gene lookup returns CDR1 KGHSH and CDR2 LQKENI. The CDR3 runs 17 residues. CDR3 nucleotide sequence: TGTGCCAGCTCACCGGGCGTGGGGTCGAGGACTAATGAAAAACTGTTTTTT. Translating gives CASSPGVGSRTNEKLFF.

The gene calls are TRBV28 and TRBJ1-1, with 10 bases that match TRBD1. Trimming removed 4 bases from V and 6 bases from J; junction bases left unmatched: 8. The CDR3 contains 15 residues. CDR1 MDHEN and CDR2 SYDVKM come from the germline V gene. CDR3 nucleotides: TGTGCCAGCAGTTATGCCGGGACAGGGGAACCTGAAGCTTTCTTT. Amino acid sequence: CASSYAGTGEPEAFF.

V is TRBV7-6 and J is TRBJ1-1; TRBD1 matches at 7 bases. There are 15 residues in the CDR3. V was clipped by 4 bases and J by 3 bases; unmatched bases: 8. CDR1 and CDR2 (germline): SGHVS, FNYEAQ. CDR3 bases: TGTGCCAGCAGCTCTTCAAACAGGGGTGACACTGAAGCTTTCTTT. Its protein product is CASSSSNRGDTEAFF. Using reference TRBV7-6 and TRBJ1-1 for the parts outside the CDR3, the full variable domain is GAGVSQSPRYKVTKRGQDVALRCDPISGHVSLYWYRQALGQGPEFLTYFNYEAQQDKSGLPNDRFSAERPEGSISTLTIQRTEQRDSAMYRCASSSSNRGDTEAFFGQGTRLTVV.

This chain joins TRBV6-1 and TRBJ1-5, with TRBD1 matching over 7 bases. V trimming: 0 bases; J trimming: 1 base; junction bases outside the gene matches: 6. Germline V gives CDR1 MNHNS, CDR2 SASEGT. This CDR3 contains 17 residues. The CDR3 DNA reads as TGTGCCAGCAGTGAAGCGCGGGGCAGGGGGAGCAATCAGCCCCAGCATTTT. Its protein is CASSEARGRGSNQPQHF.

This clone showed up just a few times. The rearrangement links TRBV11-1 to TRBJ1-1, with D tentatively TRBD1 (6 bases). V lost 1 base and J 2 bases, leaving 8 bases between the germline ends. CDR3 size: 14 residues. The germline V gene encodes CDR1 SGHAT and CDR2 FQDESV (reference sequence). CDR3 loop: CASSLGGGNTEAFF. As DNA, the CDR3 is TGTGCCAGCAGCTTAGGAGGGGGAAACACTGAAGCTTTCTTT.

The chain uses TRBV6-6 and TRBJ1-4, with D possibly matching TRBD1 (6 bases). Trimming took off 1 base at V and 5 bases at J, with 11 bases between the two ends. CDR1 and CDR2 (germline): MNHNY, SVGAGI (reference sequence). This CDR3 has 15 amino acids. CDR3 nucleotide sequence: TGTGCCAGCAGTTACTTTCGACAGGAAAATGAAAAACTGTTTTTT. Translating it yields CASSYFRQENEKLFF.

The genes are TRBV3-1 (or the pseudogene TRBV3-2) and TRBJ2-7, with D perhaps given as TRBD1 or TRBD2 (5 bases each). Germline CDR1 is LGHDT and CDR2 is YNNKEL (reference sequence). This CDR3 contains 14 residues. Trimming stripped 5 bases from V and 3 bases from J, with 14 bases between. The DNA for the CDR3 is TGTGCCAGCAGCGATCGGGACCGGTACTACGAGCAGTACTTC. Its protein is CASSDRDRYYEQYF.